The rows below give T cell receptor beta chains drawn from one sample of a study of shared clonotypes between healthy human individuals. Profiling relied on immunoSEQ multiplex PCR, and the TCRdb table lists in-frame clones only, not all of them. This table holds about 2.4 million clones, approximately 93% found once. Sequencing used naive CD4+ T cells from PBMCs. These receptors all stem from a man aged 18 to 35 in good health. Some clones in this sample may be carry-over from other donors' samples. Both conserved end residues are part of each CDR3. Each record gives: clone size, V gene, D gene, J gene, CDR3 DNA, CDR3 protein. The D gene is left open where the match is weak. Not all rows give a size; the values are once, few, many and, for expanded clones, a class.

once	TRBV18	NA	TRBJ2-3	TGTGCCAGCTCGCCCATTAGCGGACCTAGCACAGATACGCAGTATTTT	CASSPISGPSTDTQYF
once	TRBV28	TRBD1	TRBJ1-1	TGTGCCAGCAGTACCCCCGCCCCGGGACAGGGACAAGCTTTCTTT	CASSTPAPGQGQAFF
NA	TRBV5-1	NA	TRBJ1-5	TGCGCCAGCAGCCTCGGGACATTTAGCAATCAGCCCCAGCATTTT	CASSLGTFSNQPQHF
NA	TRBV2	NA	TRBJ2-1	TGTGCCAGCAGGGCGGACTATTCCCCCTACAATGAGCAGTTCTTC	CASRADYSPYNEQFF
NA	TRBV5-1	TRBD2	TRBJ2-1	TGCGCCAGCTCCCGGCAGGCGGGGGGTTACAATGAGCAGTTCTTC	CASSRQAGGYNEQFF
NA	TRBV7-9	NA	TRBJ2-2	TGTGCCAGCAGCTCCATCCGGGGTCCCGGGGAGCTGTTTTTT	CASSSIRGPGELFF
NA	TRBV28	NA	TRBJ2-2	TGTGCCAGCAGTTTATTAGGGGGGAAAACCGGGGAGCTGTTTTTT	CASSLLGGKTGELFF
NA	TRBV9	NA	TRBJ2-3	TGTGCCAGCAGGGGCGGGACGACCACAGATACGCAGTATTTT	CASRGGTTTDTQYF
NA	TRBV5-1	NA	TRBJ1-1	TGCGCCAGCAGCTTGGGCCCACCCCTTACTGAAGCTTTCTTT	CASSLGPPLTEAFF
NA	TRBV19	NA	TRBJ2-1	TGTGCCAGTAAGGGCGAAAACAATGAGCAGTTCTTC	CASKGENNEQFF
NA	TRBV7-3	TRBD2	TRBJ2-1	TGTGCCAGCAGCTCATACGGGACTAGCGGGACCGGCGAGCAGTTCTTC	CASSSYGTSGTGEQFF
once	TRBV2	TRBD2	TRBJ2-2	TGTGCCAGCAGTGCCACTAGCGGGAGGGCCGGGGAGCTGTTTTTT	CASSATSGRAGELFF
NA	TRBV5-1	TRBD1	TRBJ2-7	TGCGCCAGCAGCACGGGACAGGCCGGGTCCTACGAGCAGTACTTC	CASSTGQAGSYEQYF
NA	TRBV5-6	TRBD1	TRBJ2-5	TGTGCCAGCAGCATTGGGACAGTACAAGAGACCCAGTACTTC	CASSIGTVQETQYF
NA	TRBV29-1	NA	TRBJ2-1	TGCAGCGTTGGACAGCCGGTGAGTGAGCAGTTCTTC	CSVGQPVSEQFF
once	TRBV27	NA	TRBJ2-2	TGTGCCAGCAGTTTTGTACAGGGCAACACCGGGGAGCTGTTTTTT	CASSFVQGNTGELFF
NA	TRBV7-3	NA	TRBJ2-7	TGTGCCAGCAGCTTCACCCACGGCCCCTCTTCTCCGCAGTACTTC	CASSFTHGPSSPQYF
NA	TRBV7-2	NA	TRBJ1-5	TGTGCCAGCAGCCCCCGCGAGTCCAGGGAGGGTCAGCCCCAGCATTTT	CASSPRESREGQPQHF
NA	TRBV10-3	TRBD1	TRBJ1-2	TGTGCCATCAGTGAACAGGGGGCGGGAGGCTACACCTTC	CAISEQGAGGYTF
NA	TRBV7-8	NA	TRBJ1-3	TGTGCCAGCAGCCTCTCCCGACTTTTATCCTCTGGAAACACCATATATTTT	CASSLSRLLSSGNTIYF
NA	TRBV7-2	NA	TRBJ2-6	TGTGCCAGCAGCTTGCTAATCGAGACTGGGGCCAACGTCCTGACTTTC	CASSLLIETGANVLTF
once	TRBV18	TRBD1	TRBJ2-1	TGTGCCAGCTCACCACCTTGGACAGGGAGGTTCAATGAGCAGTTCTTC	CASSPPWTGRFNEQFF
once	TRBV5-1	TRBD1	TRBJ1-1	TGCGCCAGCAGCTTGGTAAAGGCAGGGGGAATCTGGGAAAACACTGAAGCTTTCTTT	CASSLVKAGGIWENTEAFF
NA	TRBV5-5	TRBD1	TRBJ1-2	TGTGCCAGCAGCCGACAGGGCGGAGGCTACACCTTC	CASSRQGGGYTF